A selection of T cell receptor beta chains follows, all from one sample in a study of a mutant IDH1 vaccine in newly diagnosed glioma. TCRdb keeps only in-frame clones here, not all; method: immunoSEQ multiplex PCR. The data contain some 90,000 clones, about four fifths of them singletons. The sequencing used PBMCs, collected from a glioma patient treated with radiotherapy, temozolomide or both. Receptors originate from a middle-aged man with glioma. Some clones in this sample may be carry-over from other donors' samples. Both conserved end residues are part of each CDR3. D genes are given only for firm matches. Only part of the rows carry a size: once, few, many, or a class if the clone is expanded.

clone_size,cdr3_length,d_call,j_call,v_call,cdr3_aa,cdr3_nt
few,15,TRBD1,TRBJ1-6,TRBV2,CASRPRDSSGAPLHF,TGTGCCAGCAGACCCCGGGACAGCTCCGGGGCACCCCTCCACTTT
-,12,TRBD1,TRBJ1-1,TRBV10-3,CAISDRGPEAFF,TGTGCCATCAGTGACAGGGGGCCCGAAGCTTTCTTT
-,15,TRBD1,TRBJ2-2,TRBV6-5,CASSTDRGRTGELFF,TGTGCCAGCAGCACAGACAGGGGGCGGACCGGGGAGCTGTTTTTT
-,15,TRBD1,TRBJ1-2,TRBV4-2,CASSEPGQGYYGYTF,TGTGCCAGCAGCGAACCGGGACAGGGGTACTATGGCTACACCTTC
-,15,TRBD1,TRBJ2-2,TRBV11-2,CASSLRTGVTGELFF,TGTGCCAGCAGCTTACGGACAGGGGTCACCGGGGAGCTGTTTTTT
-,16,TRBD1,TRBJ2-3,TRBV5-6,CASSVTGGLGVDTQYF,TGTGCCAGCAGCGTGACAGGGGGCCTGGGTGTGGATACGCAGTATTTT
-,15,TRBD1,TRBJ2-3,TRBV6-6,CASSPGGGVRDTQYF,TGTGCCAGCAGTCCAGGGGGCGGGGTAAGAGATACGCAGTATTTT
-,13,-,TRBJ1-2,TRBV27,CASSLWLGAGYTF,TGTGCCAGCAGTTTATGGTTAGGGGCTGGCTACACCTTC
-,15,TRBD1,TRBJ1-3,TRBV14,CASSQDRGTGNTIYF,TGTGCCAGCAGTCAAGACAGGGGTACTGGAAACACCATATATTTT
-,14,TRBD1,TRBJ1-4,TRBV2,CASSLDRGREKLFF,TGTGCCAGCAGTCTTGACAGGGGGAGGGAAAAACTGTTTTTT
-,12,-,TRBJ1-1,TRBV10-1,CASSDLYGEAFF,TGCGCCAGCAGTGATCTCTACGGTGAAGCTTTCTTT
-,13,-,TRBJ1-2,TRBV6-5,CASSYSPRYGYTF,TGTGCCAGCAGTTACTCGCCTAGATATGGCTACACCTTC
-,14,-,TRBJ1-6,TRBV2,CASSPQGYNSPLHF,TGTGCCAGCAGTCCTCAGGGCTATAATTCACCCCTCCACTTT
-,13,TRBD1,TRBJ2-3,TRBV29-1,CSVGGQGSDTQYF,TGCAGCGTTGGAGGACAGGGATCAGATACGCAGTATTTT
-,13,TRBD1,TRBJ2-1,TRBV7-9,CASSQDRDREQFF,TGTGCCAGCAGCCAAGACCGGGACAGGGAGCAGTTCTTC
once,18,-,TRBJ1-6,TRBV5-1,CASSWAPGAREFRSPLHF,TGCGCCAGCAGCTGGGCTCCGGGGGCGCGGGAGTTTAGATCACCCCTCCACTTT
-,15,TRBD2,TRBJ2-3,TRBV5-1,CASSFERGDTDTQYF,TGCGCCAGCAGCTTTGAGCGGGGGGACACAGATACGCAGTATTTT
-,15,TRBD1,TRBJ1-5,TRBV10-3,CAISGRQGHNQPQHF,TGTGCCATCAGTGGAAGACAGGGCCACAATCAGCCCCAGCATTTT
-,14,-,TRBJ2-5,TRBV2,CASGGASGLRTQYF,TGTGCCAGCGGGGGGGCTAGCGGCCTACGGACCCAGTACTTC
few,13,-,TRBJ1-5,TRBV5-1,CASSSLPDQPQHF,TGCGCCAGCAGCTCCTTACCCGATCAGCCCCAGCATTTT
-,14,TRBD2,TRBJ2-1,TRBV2,CASSRSGGSNEQFF,TGTGCCAGCAGTCGAAGCGGGGGGAGCAATGAGCAGTTCTTC
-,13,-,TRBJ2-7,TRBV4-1,CASSRGDSLEQYF,TGCGCCAGCAGCCGGGGGGACTCCTTGGAGCAGTACTTC
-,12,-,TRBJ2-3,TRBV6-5,CASSRPPDTQYF,TGTGCCAGCAGCCGACCCCCAGATACGCAGTATTTT
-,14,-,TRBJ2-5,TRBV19,CASSPTGSQETQYF,TGTGCCAGTAGTCCCACAGGGTCCCAAGAGACCCAGTACTTC
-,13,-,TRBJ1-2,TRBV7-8,CASKMSGGNGYTF,TGTGCCAGCAAGATGTCCGGGGGCAATGGCTACACCTTC
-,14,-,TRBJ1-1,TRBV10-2,CASSEVRGQAEAFF,TGCGCCAGCAGTGAGGTCCGGGGGCAAGCTGAAGCTTTCTTT
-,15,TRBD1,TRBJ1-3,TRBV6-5,CASSYGTGSGNTIYF,TGTGCCAGCAGTTACGGGACAGGGTCTGGAAACACCATATATTTT
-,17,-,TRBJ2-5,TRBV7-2,CASSLRAHDGLQETQYF,TGTGCCAGCAGCTTAAGGGCCCACGACGGACTCCAAGAGACCCAGTACTTC
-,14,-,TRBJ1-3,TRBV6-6,CASSSQGSGNTIYF,TGTGCCAGCAGTTCCCAGGGTTCAGGAAACACCATATATTTT
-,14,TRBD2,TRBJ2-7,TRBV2,CASRVAGGHYEQYF,TGTGCCAGCAGGGTAGCGGGGGGGCACTACGAGCAGTACTTC
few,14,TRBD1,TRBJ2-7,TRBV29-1,CSVETNDRAGEQYF,TGCAGCGTGGAGACAAATGACAGGGCCGGAGAGCAGTACTTC
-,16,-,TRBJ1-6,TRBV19,CASSTWTAGRNSPLHF,TGTGCCAGTAGTACGTGGACCGCCGGAAGGAATTCACCCCTCCACTTT
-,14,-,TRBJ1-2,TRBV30,CAWSPRGSVYGYTF,TGTGCCTGGAGTCCAAGGGGTTCTGTCTATGGCTACACCTTC
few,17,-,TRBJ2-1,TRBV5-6,CASSHPRGWSSYNEQFF,TGTGCCAGCAGCCACCCTCGCGGTTGGAGCTCCTACAATGAGCAGTTCTTC
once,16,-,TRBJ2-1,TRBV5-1,CASSPRTSQYVNEQFF,TGCGCCAGCAGCCCAAGGACGAGTCAGTACGTAAATGAGCAGTTCTTC
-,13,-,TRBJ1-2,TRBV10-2,CASSDRGLYGYTF,TGCGCCAGCAGTGACCGAGGACTCTATGGCTACACCTTC
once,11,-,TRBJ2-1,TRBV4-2,CASSPPGEQFF,TGTGCCAGCAGCCCCCCAGGTGAGCAGTTCTTC
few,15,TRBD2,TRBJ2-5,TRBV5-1,CASSLSGGSQETQYF,TGCGCCAGCAGCCTTAGCGGGGGGTCACAAGAGACCCAGTACTTC
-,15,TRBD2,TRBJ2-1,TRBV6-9,CASSYRSGGPNEQFF,TGTGCCAGCAGTTATAGGAGCGGGGGGCCTAATGAGCAGTTCTTC
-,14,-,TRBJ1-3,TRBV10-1,CASSAGASGNTIYF,TGCGCCAGCAGTGCGGGGGCCTCTGGAAACACCATATATTTT
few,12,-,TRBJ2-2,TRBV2,CASSANTGELFF,TGTGCCAGCTCGGCGAACACCGGGGAGCTGTTTTTT
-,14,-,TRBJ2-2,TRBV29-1,CSSRKGLSTGELFF,TGCAGCTCCAGGAAAGGTTTGAGCACCGGGGAGCTGTTTTTT
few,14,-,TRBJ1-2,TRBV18,CASSPGQSNYGYTF,TGTGCCAGCTCGCCTGGACAGTCTAACTATGGCTACACCTTC
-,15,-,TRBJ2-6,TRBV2,CASSWSVPGANVLTF,TGTGCCAGCAGTTGGAGCGTCCCTGGGGCCAACGTCCTGACTTTC
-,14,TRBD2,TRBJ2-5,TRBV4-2,CASSPGTSKETQYF,TGTGCCAGCAGCCCCGGGACTAGCAAAGAGACCCAGTACTTC
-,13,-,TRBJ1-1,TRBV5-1,CASSLADDVAAFF,TGCGCCAGCAGCTTGGCCGATGACGTCGCAGCTTTCTTT
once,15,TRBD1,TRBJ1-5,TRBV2,CASSVRTGAGQPQHF,TGTGCCAGCAGTGTAAGGACAGGGGCAGGCCAGCCCCAGCATTTT
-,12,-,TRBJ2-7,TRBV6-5,CASSPPGDEQYF,TGTGCCAGCAGTCCCCCCGGGGACGAGCAGTACTTC
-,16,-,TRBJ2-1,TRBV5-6,CASSLERGLWNNEQFF,TGTGCCAGCAGCTTGGAGAGGGGCCTCTGGAACAATGAGCAGTTCTTC
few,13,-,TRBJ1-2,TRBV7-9,CASSPHSDYGYTF,TGTGCCAGCAGCCCCCACTCGGACTATGGCTACACCTTC
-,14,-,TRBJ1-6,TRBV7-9,CASTRFTSNSPLHF,TGTGCCAGCACGAGATTTACCTCCAATTCACCCCTCCACTTT
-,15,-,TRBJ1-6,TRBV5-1,CASSLQGSYNSPLHF,TGCGCCAGCAGCTTGCAGGGCTCCTATAATTCACCCCTCCACTTT
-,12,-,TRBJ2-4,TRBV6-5,CASASGGDIQYF,TGTGCCAGCGCGTCAGGGGGGGACATTCAGTACTTC
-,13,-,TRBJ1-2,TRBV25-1,CASSELLGYGYTF,TGTGCCAGCAGTGAATTGTTAGGATATGGCTACACCTTC
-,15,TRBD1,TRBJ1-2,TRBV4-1,CASSQEDRSNYGYTF,TGCGCCAGCAGCCAAGAGGACAGGAGTAACTATGGCTACACCTTC
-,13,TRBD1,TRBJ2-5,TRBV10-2,CASSRDSQETQYF,TGCGCCAGCAGCCGGGACAGCCAAGAGACCCAGTACTTC